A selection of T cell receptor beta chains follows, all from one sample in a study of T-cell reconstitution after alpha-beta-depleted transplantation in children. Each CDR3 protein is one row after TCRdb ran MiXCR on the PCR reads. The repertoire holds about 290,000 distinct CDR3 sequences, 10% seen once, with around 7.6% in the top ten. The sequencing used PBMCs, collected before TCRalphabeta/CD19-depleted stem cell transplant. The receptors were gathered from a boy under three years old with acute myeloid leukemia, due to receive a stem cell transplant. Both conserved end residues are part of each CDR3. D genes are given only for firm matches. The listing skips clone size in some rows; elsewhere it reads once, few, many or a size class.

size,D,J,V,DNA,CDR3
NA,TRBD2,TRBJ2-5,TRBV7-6,TGTGCCAGCAGCTTAGAAACGACTAGCGAGACCCAGTACTTC,CASSLETTSETQYF
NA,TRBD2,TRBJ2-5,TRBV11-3,TGTGCCAGCAGCTGGGGGGGTGCGGGAGCTCCCCAAGAGACCCAGTACTTC,CASSWGGAGAPQETQYF
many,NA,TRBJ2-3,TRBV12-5,TGTGCTAGTGGTCCCCCTTTGGACACTTGCACAGATACGCAGTATTTT,CASGPPLDTCTDTQYF
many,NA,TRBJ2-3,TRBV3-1,TGTGCCAGCAGCCAAGAGCGGCTAGCCAGCACAGATACGCAGTATTTT,CASSQERLASTDTQYF
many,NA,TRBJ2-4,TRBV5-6,TGTGCCAGCAGCGAATCTGCTTGGTTAAACATTCAGTACTTC,CASSESAWLNIQYF
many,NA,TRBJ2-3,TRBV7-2,TGTGCCAGCAGCTTAGTGAGACAGAGAGACACAGATACGCAGTATTTT,CASSLVRQRDTDTQYF
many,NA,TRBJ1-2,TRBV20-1,TGCAGTGCTAGAGACGGGTTTGGCTACACCTTC,CSARDGFGYTF
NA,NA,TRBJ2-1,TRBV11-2,TGTGCCAGCAGCTTCGAAAGGGGTAACAATGAGCAGTTCTTC,CASSFERGNNEQFF
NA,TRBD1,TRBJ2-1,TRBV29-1,TGCAGCGTTGAAGATTGGGAGGGACAGGGGGAAAACAATGAGCAGTTCTTC,CSVEDWEGQGENNEQFF
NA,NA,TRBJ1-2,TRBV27,TGTGCCAGCAGTTTAGGGTGGTCTGTATCTAACTATGGCTACACCTTC,CASSLGWSVSNYGYTF
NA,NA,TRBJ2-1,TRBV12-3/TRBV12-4,TGTGCCAGCAGTTTAAGGGACGGCCACTTCTTC,CASSLRDGHFF
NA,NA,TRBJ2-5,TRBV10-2,TGCGCCAGCAGTGACAATAGCGGAGAGACCCAGTACTTC,CASSDNSGETQYF
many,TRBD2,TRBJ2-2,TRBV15,TGTGCCACCAGCAGGGGGTACGGCGGGAGTAGGGACGGGGAGCTGTTTTTT,CATSRGYGGSRDGELFF
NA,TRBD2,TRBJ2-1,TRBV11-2,TGTGCCAGCAGCTTAGACTTACGCCCAGCGGGAGGGCCAGGCAATGAGCAGTTCTTC,CASSLDLRPAGGPGNEQFF
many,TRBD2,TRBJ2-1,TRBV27,TGTGCCAGCAGTCTCATTATGATAGCGGGAGGGCTTGAGGTATACAATGAGCAGTTCTTC,CASSLIMIAGGLEVYNEQFF
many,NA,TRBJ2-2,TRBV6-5,TGTGCCAGCAGTCCTCTGGGTAGCTCGAACACCGGGGAGCTGTTTTTT,CASSPLGSSNTGELFF
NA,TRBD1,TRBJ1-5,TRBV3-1,TGTGCCAGCAGCCAGACAGGGGCGAGCAATCAGCCCCAGCATTTT,CASSQTGASNQPQHF
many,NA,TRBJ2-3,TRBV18,TGTGCCAGCTCACCGCACACGGCAGATACGCAGTATTTT,CASSPHTADTQYF
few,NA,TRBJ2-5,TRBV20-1,TGCAGTGCTAGAGATACCTTAGCGGAACAAGAGACCCAGTACTTC,CSARDTLAEQETQYF
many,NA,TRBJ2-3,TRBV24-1,TGTGCCACCAGTGATCAGGGATTAGATACGCAGTATTTT,CATSDQGLDTQYF
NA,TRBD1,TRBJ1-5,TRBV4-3,TGCGCCAGCAGCCAAGACCCCGGGACAGGGGGCCAGCCCCAGCATTTT,CASSQDPGTGGQPQHF
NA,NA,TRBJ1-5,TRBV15,TGTGCCACCAGCAGGCTACAGGGTGTGAGCAATCAGCCCCAGCATTTT,CATSRLQGVSNQPQHF
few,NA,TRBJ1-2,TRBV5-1,TGCGCCAGCAGCTCGACAGGCTCCGCTAACTATGGCTACACCTTC,CASSSTGSANYGYTF
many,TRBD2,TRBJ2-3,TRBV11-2,TGTGCCAGCAGCTTAGATCGGGGGGGGAACACAGATACGCAGTATTTT,CASSLDRGGNTDTQYF
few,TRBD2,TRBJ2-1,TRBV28,TGTGCCAGCAGTTTAGGGGTCCGGGACTACTACAATGAGCAGTTCTTC,CASSLGVRDYYNEQFF
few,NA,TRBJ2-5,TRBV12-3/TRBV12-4,TGTGCCAGCAGTTTGGGATCAGTCGAAGAGACCCAGTACTTC,CASSLGSVEETQYF
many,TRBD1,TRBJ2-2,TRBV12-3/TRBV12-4,TGTGCCAGATCGTTAGGACAGGGGGCCGGGGAGCTGTTTTTT,CARSLGQGAGELFF
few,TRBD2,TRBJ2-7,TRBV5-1,TGCGCCAGCAGCAGCCTAGCGGGACACGAGCAGTACTTC,CASSSLAGHEQYF
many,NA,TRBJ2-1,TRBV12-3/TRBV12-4,TGTGCCAGCGTAAGGGGCTACAATGAGCAGTTCTTC,CASVRGYNEQFF
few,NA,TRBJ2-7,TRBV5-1,TGCGCCAGCAGCTTGGTGGACTCGGTCCTCTACGAGCAGTACTTC,CASSLVDSVLYEQYF
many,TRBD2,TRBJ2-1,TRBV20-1,TGCAGTGCTCTAGCGGGGTTCTACAATGAGCAGTTCTTC,CSALAGFYNEQFF
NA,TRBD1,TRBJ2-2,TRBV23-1,TGCGCCAGCAGTCCACCCGGGACAGGGTCTCACACCGGGGAGCTGTTTTTT,CASSPPGTGSHTGELFF
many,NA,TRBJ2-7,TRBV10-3,TGTGCCATCAGTGCAGGGGCGGACGAGCAGTACTTC,CAISAGADEQYF
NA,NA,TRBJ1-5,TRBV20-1,TGCAGTGCATGGGGGGCTATTAGCAATCAGCCCCAGCATTTT,CSAWGAISNQPQHF
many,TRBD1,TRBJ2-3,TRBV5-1,TGCGCCAGCAGCTTGGCCCAGGGGGCGGCAGATACGCAGTATTTT,CASSLAQGAADTQYF
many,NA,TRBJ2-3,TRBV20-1,TGCAGTGCCTGGACAGCTAGCACAGATACGCAGTATTTT,CSAWTASTDTQYF
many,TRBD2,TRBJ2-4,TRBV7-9,TGTGCCAGCAGCCCTGGGCGGGAGTTGACCAAAAACATTCAGTACTTC,CASSPGRELTKNIQYF
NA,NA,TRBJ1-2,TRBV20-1,TGCAGTGCCCTGACAGGCGACTATGGCTACACCTTC,CSALTGDYGYTF
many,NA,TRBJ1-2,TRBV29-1,TGCAGCGCGGACCGGGTCAACTATGGCTACACCTTC,CSADRVNYGYTF
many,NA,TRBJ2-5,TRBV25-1,TGTGCCAGCAGTGCGGGCCAAGAGACCCAGTACTTC,CASSAGQETQYF
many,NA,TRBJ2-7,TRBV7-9,TGTGCCAGCAGCGTGGACCCTACGGGGTACGAGCAGTACTTC,CASSVDPTGYEQYF